Following are 10 T cell receptor beta chains from one sample sequenced in a study of early T cells in non-severe SARS-CoV-2 infection. TCRdb passed the 5' RACE reads through MiXCR, listing each CDR3 protein once. Of 51,000 or so distinct CDR3 sequences in the sample, roughly 11% were seen once. The sample comprised whole blood. The receptors derive from an adult who was a healthcare worker with PCR-confirmed SARS-CoV-2 infection or an uninfected control (not recorded which).

This clonotype showed up many times. The chain combines TRBV11-2 with TRBJ2-7, with D uncertain. V gave up 2 bases and J gave up 6 bases, with 17 bases separating them. The germline CDR1 and CDR2 sequences are SGHAT and FQNNGV. The CDR3 contains 15 residues. This CDR3 is CASSLSLKDPLEQYF. The CDR3 DNA sequence: TGTGCCAGCAGCTTATCGTTGAAGGATCCTCTCGAGCAGTACTTC.

This clonotype was detected ten times or more. V is TRBV6-6 and J is TRBJ2-7; weak D call: TRBD1 (5 bases). Trimming cost V 5 bases and J 3 bases, with 11 bases left between them. Germline V gene lookup returns CDR1 MNHNY and CDR2 SVGAGI (reference sequence). CDR3 length: 13 residues. The chain's CDR3 is CASSDPDIYEQYF. CDR3 sequence (DNA): TGTGCCAGCAGTGACCCGGACATCTACGAGCAGTACTTC.

The chain links TRBV29-1 to TRBJ2-7; no definite D call. The ends were cut back, 6 bases at V and 3 bases at J, with 9 bases in the middle. The germline V gene has CDR1 SQVTM and CDR2 ANQGSEA. The CDR3 covers 11 residues. For the CDR3, the DNA is TGCAGCGTCGGTTTTAACTACGAGCAGTACTTC. Protein: CSVGFNYEQYF.

This clonotype was counted a few times. V is TRBV7-2 and J is TRBJ2-1; 13 bases are a match to TRBD2. V lost 4 bases to trimming and J lost 7 bases; unmatched junction nucleotides: 4. CDR3 size: 15 residues. Germline values: CDR1 SGHTA, CDR2 FQGNSA. CDR3 sequence (DNA): TGTGCCAGCAGCTACCGGACTAGCGGGGGTAATGAGCAGTTCTTC. This translates into CASSYRTSGGNEQFF.

The chain recombines TRBV7-8 with TRBJ2-3; the D gene is possibly TRBD2 (6 bases). This CDR3 comprises 14 residues. CDR1 and CDR2 (germline): SGHVS, FQNEAQ. The ends were cut back, 8 bases at V and 2 bases at J, with 14 bases in the middle. CDR3 loop: CASGAGITTDTQYF. In DNA, the CDR3 is TGTGCCAGCGGGGCGGGAATAACCACAGATACGCAGTATTTT.

To note about this clonotype: It may be a read error: a sequence one base away is much more abundant. The chain couples TRBV29-1 to TRBJ2-3, with D tentatively TRBD2 (6 bases). The CDR3 spans 14 residues. From germline, CDR1 is SQVTM and CDR2 ANQGSEA. V lost 8 bases and J lost 3, with 18 bases in between. The CDR3 spells CSFVLLAGTDTQYF. In DNA, the CDR3 is TGCAGCTTTGTGTTACTAGCCGGGACAGATACGCAGTATTTT.

In this sample, this clonotype turned up many times. The chain carries TRBV5-5 and TRBJ2-7; D gene ambiguous. Germline CDR1 reads SGHKS; CDR2 reads YYEKEE (reference sequence). This CDR3 region has 13 residues. Trimming removed 0 bases at V and 3 bases at J, with 7 bases between. CDR3 protein: CASSLVGDYEQYF. CDR3 bases: TGTGCCAGCAGCTTGGTTGGGGACTACGAGCAGTACTTC.

The table lists this clonotype with many counts. The chain couples TRBV20-1 to TRBJ1-2, with 9 bases that match TRBD1. The CDR3 runs 16 residues. V shed 3 bases, J shed 6 bases, and the junction held 14 bases outside the gene matches. Germline V gene data show CDR1 as DFQATT and CDR2 as SNEGSKA (reference sequence). As DNA, the CDR3 is TGCAGTGCTAGCACAACACTTGAGACAGGGGGTGATGGCTACACCTTC. Amino acids: CSASTTLETGGDGYTF.

This clonotype was counted only a few times. This sequence joins TRBV20-1 and TRBJ2-3; no reliable D call. V lost 4 bases, J lost 2 bases, and 4 bases lay in between. The CDR3 loop spans 11 amino acids. Per germline, CDR1 DFQATT and CDR2 SNEGSKA (reference sequence). DNA of the CDR3: TGCAGTGCTACCATCACAGATACGCAGTATTTT. This encodes CSATITDTQYF.

Many counts were recorded for this clonotype. This chain connects TRBV7-6 to TRBJ2-5; 9 bases fit TRBD1. The V and J ends lost 4 bases and 6 bases, in that order; junction bases with no gene match: 15. CDR1 and CDR2 from the germline V gene are SGHVS and FNYEAQ. The CDR3 loop spans 17 amino acids. DNA of the CDR3: TGTGCCAGCAGCTCAGCTCTCGGACAGGGGTTGGAAAAGACCCAGTACTTC. Encoded protein: CASSSALGQGLEKTQYF.